This T cell receptor (beta chain) was identified in a study of CD8 T cells in Susac syndrome. With random hexamers, 0.5 to 1 ug RNA was reverse transcribed. TCRdb re-called the immunoSEQ multiplex PCR reads with MiXCR, one entry per CDR3 protein. The sample gives fewer than 150,000 distinct CDR3 sequences, about 95% of which show up once; more than 0.095% is in the top ten. Sequencing of TCR beta covered CD8+ and CD4+ T cells obtained from blood. The study used healthy donors as controls matched for age and sex. It was negative isolation that provided the CD8+ and CD4+ T cells, whereas TEMRA cells were enriched by FACS. This CDR3 is built from 13 residues. Germline V lookup: CDR1 LNHDA, CDR2 SQIVND (reference sequence). V was clipped by 7 bases and J by 2 bases, with 8 bases between them.

This sequence joins TRBV19 and TRBJ2-2, with D possibly being TRBD1 (5 bases). This sequence originates from a human donor in good health. Sequenced sample: CD4+ T cells from PBMCs. The CDR3 protein is CASKQGNTGELFF. The CDR3, as DNA: TGTGCCAGTAAGCAGGGTAACACCGGGGAGCTGTTTTTT.